This T cell receptor (beta chain) was found in a study of blood T cell repertoires in COVID-19. Across the whole study: Donors in the United States, Italy and Spain gave samples during acute or convalescent COVID-19. Nucleic acid was either cDNA or gDNA, and it came from T cells, B-cell-depleted T cells, or PBMCs.

This CDR3 spans 15 amino acids. V dropped 5 bases and J dropped 2; count of bases not matched to a gene: 7. CDR1 is WSHSY and CDR2 is SAAADI in the germline V gene. As processed by the authors: Amplification with reference gene primers provided the estimates of nucleated cell counts. Sequencing was performed with immunoSEQ multiplex PCR; in TCRdb, only in-frame clones are kept and a portion is missing. That table is the source of V, J and clone size, and D and trimming were worked out from the DNA. This sample carries some 220,000 clones, 84% of them seen once, and the ten largest clones take over 15%.

The chain links TRBV10-2 to TRBJ2-7; TRBD2 agrees at 9 bases. The sample comprised peripheral blood. The TCR sequence derives from a woman at least 80 years old with active or convalescent COVID-19. The CDR3 region is CASSNSGGPPYEQYF. CDR3 in DNA: TGCGCCAGCAGTAATAGCGGGGGACCTCCCTACGAGCAGTACTTC.